This T cell receptor (beta chain) is from a study of blood T cell repertoires in COVID-19. Study context: Researchers got acute and convalescent COVID-19 samples from the United States, Italy and Spain.

The V segment lost 2 bases and the J segment 4 bases; nucleotides outside the gene matches: 9. The CDR3 contains 15 residues. Looked up from germline, CDR1 is SGHRS and CDR2 is YFSETQ. TCRdb's table, derived via immunoSEQ multiplex PCR, lists solely in-frame clones and lacks some. Seen here are 100,000 to 120,000 clones, approximately 85% observed once, and the top ten hold roughly 4.2%. This clone occurred a few times. The clonotype was recovered from a man between 45 and 60 years old with acute or convalescent COVID-19. The sequenced sample consisted of peripheral blood. The chain employs TRBV5-1 and TRBJ2-7; 7 positions agree with TRBD2. The CDR3 nucleotides are TGCGCCAGCAGCTTCGTTGCGGGAGTAGAGTACGAGCAGTACTTC. Protein sequence: CASSFVAGVEYEQYF.